The 28 T cell receptor beta chains reported below all come from one sample, sequenced in a study of Ad26.COV2.S vaccination and SARS-CoV-2 variants. Indicated treatment: around 19 received Ad26.COV2.S at low or high dose, single or two shots; several received placebo; per-sample allocation not given. The investigators took samples on day 63 after the first vaccine or placebo injection. Sequencing was performed with immunoSEQ multiplex PCR; in TCRdb, only in-frame clones are kept and a portion is missing. The sample includes 300,000 to 350,000 clones, 85% to 90% of them seen just once. The input for sequencing was peripheral blood, taken in a trial of Ad26.COV2.S vaccine versus placebo. The source of these receptors is a person aged 18-65 years who received the Ad26.COV2.S COVID-19 vaccine or a placebo.

The chain recombines TRBV18 with TRBJ2-2; the D is unclear. Trimming cost V 2 bases and J 2 bases, with 15 bases left between them. Germline CDR1 KGHSH, CDR2 LQKENI. The length of the CDR3 is 17 residues. CDR3 amino acids: CASSPKLIRPNTGELFF. The CDR3 nucleotides are TGTGCCAGCTCACCAAAGTTAATCAGGCCCAACACCGGGGAGCTGTTTTTT.

The table lists this clone with a count of one. The V call is TRBV9, the J call TRBJ1-4, with D possibly TRBD1 on 6 matching bases. V lost 2 bases, J lost 6 bases, and 14 bases lay in between. Germline V gene sequence: CDR1 SGDLS, CDR2 YYNGEE. The CDR3 spans 15 residues. The CDR3 spells CASSVQGTRYEKLFF. The CDR3 region has the DNA TGTGCCAGCAGCGTGCAGGGGACAAGGTATGAAAAACTGTTTTTT.

The chain is built from TRBV4-1 and TRBJ2-7, with D possibly TRBD2 on 5 matching bases. Trimming removed 2 bases at V and 1 base at J, with 12 bases between. Germline values: CDR1 MGHRA, CDR2 YSYEKL. The CDR3 runs to 15 residues. The CDR3, as DNA: TGCGCCAGCAGCCAACCCGGACGGGGATCCTACGAGCAGTACTTC. Encoded protein: CASSQPGRGSYEQYF.

The V gene is TRBV6-5, the J gene TRBJ1-2, with 7 bases lining up with TRBD1. The CDR3 loop spans 13 amino acids. From germline, CDR1 is MNHEY and CDR2 SVGAGI. With 8 bases clipped from V and 1 base from J, the junction kept 4 bases outside the gene matches. CDR3 nucleotide sequence: TGTGCCAGCCGCACAGGGGATAACTATGGCTACACCTTC. Amino acids: CASRTGDNYGYTF.

The chain recombines TRBV5-5 with TRBJ1-4; possible D gene TRBD1, 6 bases. The V and J ends lost 4 bases and 4 bases respectively, with 20 bases between them. Germline CDR1 and CDR2: SGHKS and YYEKEE (reference sequence). The CDR3 spans 17 residues. The CDR3 loop reads CASSLDRNPGLNEKLFF. The CDR3 nucleotides read TGTGCCAGCAGCCTTGACAGGAACCCGGGGCTTAATGAAAAACTGTTTTTT.

CDR3 loop: CASSMTGNTEAFF. The DNA for the CDR3 is TGTGCCAGCTCAATGACAGGGAACACTGAAGCTTTCTTT. The V and J genes are TRBV18 and TRBJ1-1, with D possibly TRBD1 on 6 matching bases. Germline V gives CDR1 KGHSH, CDR2 LQKENI. V was trimmed by 5 bases and J by 1 base, leaving 8 bases between them. This CDR3 has 13 residues.

This sequence joins TRBV7-2 and TRBJ1-1, with unresolved D. The germline CDR1 and CDR2 sequences are SGHTA and FQGNSA. The CDR3 extends over 13 amino acids. Trimming removed 6 bases from V and 2 bases from J, with 10 bases in between. CDR3 in amino acids: CASRQGPNTEAFF. CDR3 coding DNA: TGTGCCAGCAGGCAAGGTCCAAACACTGAAGCTTTCTTT.

The chain uses TRBV7-2 and TRBJ1-4, with D possibly matching TRBD1 (5 bases). V lost 1 base and J lost 4, with 10 bases in between. The CDR3 is 15 amino acids. CDR1 SGHTA and CDR2 FQGNSA come from the germline V gene. This CDR3 reads CASSLVAGGNEKLFF. CDR3 nucleotide sequence: TGTGCCAGCAGCTTAGTGGCTGGGGGTAATGAAAAACTGTTTTTT.

The rearrangement uses TRBV19 and TRBJ2-1; the D gene could be TRBD1 or TRBD2 (5 bases each). Germline V gives CDR1 LNHDA, CDR2 SQIVND (reference sequence). CDR3 length: 15 residues. The V gene lost 3 bases and the J gene lost 0 bases, with 9 bases spanning the gap. The CDR3 is CASSIKGSSYNEQFF. CDR3 nucleotide sequence: TGTGCCAGTAGTATCAAGGGGAGCTCCTACAATGAGCAGTTCTTC.

This sequence joins TRBV5-4 and TRBJ2-2; 7 bases line up with TRBD1. Germline-derived CDR1 and CDR2 are SGHNT and YYREEE (reference sequence). The V gene end was trimmed by 0 bases and the J gene end by 5 bases; junction bases not matched to a gene: 4. The CDR3 runs to 15 residues. CDR3 sequence (DNA): TGTGCCAGCAGCTTGGAGGGGGCGGGTACCGGGGAGCTGTTTTTT. Protein sequence: CASSLEGAGTGELFF.

J is TRBJ1-4 and V is TRBV10-2; D perhaps matches TRBD1 (6 bases). This CDR3 contains 12 residues. With 8 bases removed from V and 5 bases from J, the gap between germline ends came to 9 bases. Germline V CDR1 and CDR2: WSHSY, SAAADI. The DNA for the CDR3 is TGCGCCAGCTCAGGGGCGAATGAAAAACTGTTTTTT. It specifies CASSGANEKLFF.

Note on this clone: The sample holds other DNA sequences that translate to the same CDR3. The chain employs TRBV19 and TRBJ2-7; 9 nucleotides line up with TRBD1. J was trimmed by 4 bases and V by 5 bases; bases with no gene match: 3. The CDR3 has 13 residues. Germline V gene sequence: CDR1 LNHDA, CDR2 SQIVND (reference sequence). This chain's CDR3 is CASSAGQGYEQYF. CDR3 DNA: TGTGCCAGTAGTGCAGGACAGGGGTACGAGCAGTACTTC.

This sequence joins TRBV18 and TRBJ2-7, with unresolved D. In germline, CDR1 is KGHSH, CDR2 LQKENI. CDR3 length: 13 amino acids. The germline V and J ends were trimmed by 3 bases and 3 bases, with 9 bases remaining between them. CDR3 sequence (DNA): TGTGCCAGCTCACCGATTCAGGACTACGAGCAGTACTTC. It is translated as CASSPIQDYEQYF.

The gene calls are TRBV6-5 and TRBJ1-2; 7 positions agree with TRBD1. The CDR3 length is 15 residues. Germline V gene data show CDR1 as MNHEY and CDR2 as SVGAGI. V shed 11 bases, J shed 1 base, and the junction held 13 bases outside the gene matches. The CDR3 region is CAGGEPGQFNYGYTF. DNA of the CDR3: TGTGCCGGCGGAGAACCGGGACAGTTTAACTATGGCTACACCTTC.

This clone showed up just once. The V gene is TRBV11-3, the J gene TRBJ2-1; D call uncertain. V was pared by 1 base and J by 4 bases, with 5 bases between. CDR3 size: 13 residues. From germline, CDR1 is SGHNT and CDR2 YENEEA. The CDR3 loop reads CASSLVLYNEQFF. CDR3 DNA sequence: TGTGCCAGCAGCTTAGTACTGTACAATGAGCAGTTCTTC.

The chain has TRBV25-1 and TRBJ2-7; D perhaps matches TRBD1 (6 bases). V lost 5 bases and J lost 7, with 18 bases in between. The CDR3 spans 14 residues. Germline V gene data show CDR1 as MGHDK and CDR2 as SYGVNS. The CDR3 nucleotides are TGTGCCAGCAGTCCCGCAGGGGTTGTGATAGAGCAGTACTTC. It yields the protein CASSPAGVVIEQYF.

The chain combines TRBV5-1 with TRBJ1-2; tentative D call: TRBD1 (5 bases). Germline V CDR1 and CDR2: SGHRS, YFSETQ. This CDR3 contains 17 residues. V lost 2 bases, J lost 2 bases, and 19 bases lay in between. In DNA form, the CDR3 reads TGCGCCAGCAGCTTAGGCAGGGCGGTCTCAAGGAACTATGGCTACACCTTC. This codes for CASSLGRAVSRNYGYTF.

This clone was found a few times. Other DNA sequences from this sample encode an identical CDR3 as well. The chain combines TRBV27 with TRBJ2-7; TRBD1 aligns across 11 bases. CDR1 is MNHEY, CDR2 SMNVEV, per germline (reference sequence). The ends lost 5 bases at V and 3 bases at J; junction bases unmatched: 3. The CDR3 is 14 amino acids. The CDR3 nucleotides are TGTGCCAGCAGTCCCGGGACAGGGGGCTACGAGCAGTACTTC. This sequence encodes CASSPGTGGYEQYF.

The chain has TRBV5-1 and TRBJ2-7; unclear D gene. The CDR3 is made up of 15 amino acids. Germline-derived CDR1 and CDR2 are SGHRS and YFSETQ. V lost 1 base, J lost 3 bases, and 14 bases lay in between. CDR3: CASSLLASASYEQYF. The CDR3 nucleotides read TGCGCCAGCAGCTTGTTAGCCTCGGCGAGCTACGAGCAGTACTTC.

This clone showed up just once. V usage is TRBV6-1 and J usage is TRBJ1-1, with TRBD1 matching over 8 bases. Germline-derived CDR1 and CDR2 are MNHNS and SASEGT. The CDR3 consists of 17 residues. After removal of 4 bases from V and 3 bases from J, the junction contained 13 bases not matched to a gene. The CDR3 DNA sequence: TGTGCCAGCAGTGCACGACCCCAGGGGGCTAAGGACACTGAAGCTTTCTTT. Amino acid sequence: CASSARPQGAKDTEAFF.

The J gene is TRBJ1-4, the V gene TRBV18; 10 bases agree with TRBD1. The V segment lost 4 bases and the J segment 9 bases; nucleotides outside the gene matches: 2. Germline V CDR1 and CDR2: KGHSH, LQKENI. The CDR3 spans 13 residues. In DNA, the CDR3 is TGTGCCAGCTCACACGACAGGGGGCAAAAACTGTTTTTT. Translating it yields CASSHDRGQKLFF.

The chain joins TRBV5-6 to TRBJ2-7; D may be TRBD2 (6 bases). The CDR3 runs to 16 residues. The germline V gene encodes CDR1 SGHDT and CDR2 YYEEEE. Trimming cost V 1 base and J 7 bases, with 21 bases left between them. The CDR3 nucleotides are TGTGCCAGCAGCTTGTCGCCCGGGGGAGGTGAAGTGGAGCAGTACTTC. Its protein product is CASSLSPGGGEVEQYF.

This sequence joins TRBV11-2 and TRBJ1-2; D remains ambiguous. From germline, CDR1 is SGHAT and CDR2 FQNNGV. The V gene lost 4 bases and the J gene lost 6 bases, with 12 bases spanning the gap. The CDR3 totals 13 residues. This CDR3 is CASSYGRVDGYTF. The CDR3 DNA reads TGTGCCAGCAGCTACGGACGGGTAGATGGCTACACCTTC.

This chain links TRBV4-1 with TRBJ1-5; D not resolved. V lost 3 bases to trimming and J lost 3 bases, with 6 bases between them. This CDR3 is built from 13 residues. Per germline, CDR1 MGHRA and CDR2 YSYEKL. CDR3 sequence: CASSHDPNQPQHF. The CDR3 coding sequence is TGCGCCAGCAGCCACGACCCCAATCAGCCCCAGCATTTT.

CDR3 nucleotides: TGCGCCAGCAGCCTCCAAGGGGATTACGAGCAGTACTTC. Translated, it gives CASSLQGDYEQYF. The chain recombines TRBV4-1 with TRBJ2-7; weak D call: TRBD1 (5 bases). The CDR3 runs to 13 residues. Germline V gene data show CDR1 as MGHRA and CDR2 as YSYEKL. V gave up 4 bases and J gave up 4 bases, with 11 bases separating them.

The V gene is TRBV10-2, the J gene TRBJ1-5; no reliable D call. Germline CDR1 and CDR2: WSHSY and SAAADI. Trimming cost V 0 bases and J 7 bases, with 10 bases left between them. The CDR3 spans 14 residues. CDR3 DNA sequence: TGCGCCAGCAGTGAGTCGACACCGGAACAGCCCCAGCATTTT. This translates into CASSESTPEQPQHF.

The genes are TRBV5-1 and TRBJ1-4, with TRBD1 matching over 7 bases. Germline-derived CDR1 and CDR2 are SGHRS and YFSETQ. This CDR3 spans 16 amino acids. The J segment lost 3 bases and the V segment lost 7 bases, leaving 12 bases of the junction unmatched. The CDR3 protein is CASGLGQLDANEKLFF. For the CDR3, the DNA is TGCGCCAGCGGGCTGGGACAGTTAGACGCTAATGAAAAACTGTTTTTT.

The V and J genes are TRBV6-1 and TRBJ1-2; D is unresolved. Germline V gives CDR1 MNHNS, CDR2 SASEGT. V lost 1 base and J lost 2, with 11 bases in between. The CDR3 sequence is 15 residues long. CDR3 bases: TGTGCCAGCAGTGAAGGCGCGGGGAGAAACTATGGCTACACCTTC. Protein sequence: CASSEGAGRNYGYTF.